What follows describes a single T cell receptor beta chain. The ends were cut back, 2 bases at V and 4 bases at J, with 18 bases in the middle. The CDR3 loop spans 16 amino acids. Germline V gives CDR1 SGHVS, CDR2 FQNEAQ. In the original processing: Counts of nucleated cells, estimated from reference gene primer amplification, were obtained. Profiling relied on immunoSEQ multiplex PCR, and the TCRdb table lists in-frame clones only, not all of them. V and J calls and clone size come straight from that table; D and trimming were deduced from the DNA. The profile shows a few hundred thousand clones, about 89% of them singletons. The sample belongs to a study of blood T cell repertoires in COVID-19. Study-wide context: Sites across the United States, Italy and Spain contributed samples from acute and convalescent COVID-19. PBMCs, B-cell-depleted T cells, or T cells provided the cDNA or gDNA that made up the material.

The receptor was derived from a man over 45 with acute or convalescent COVID-19. This chain connects TRBV7-8 to TRBJ2-7; perhaps TRBD1 as D (5 bases). Sequencing was done on a sample of peripheral blood. The CDR3 region is CASSLYPLKDSYEQYF. The CDR3 DNA reads as TGTGCCAGCAGCTTATATCCCCTAAAAGACAGTTACGAGCAGTACTTC.